This T cell receptor (beta chain) was identified in a study of T cell responses to AZD1222 COVID-19 vaccine. Study results and caveats: CD4 TCRs covered the whole spike, strongest at regions 160-218 and 743-854. Seropositive at baseline were only a handful of AZD1222 recipients. Compared with day 0, the breadth and depth of the Spike-specific TCR repertoire rose significantly after two doses of AZD1222.

About this clone itself: Its antigen remains unidentified.

Assay used: immunoSEQ multiplex PCR; TCRdb lists only in-frame clones, some missing. The sample consists of 90,000 to 120,000 clones, roughly 89% of them appearing once. This receptor was taken from an adult in good health. The material was peripheral blood, obtained on day 0 of AZD1222 vaccination.

This CDR3 is CASSILRDRRWNQPQHF. CDR3 DNA sequence: TGTGCCAGTAGTATACTCAGGGACAGGAGGTGGAATCAGCCCCAGCATTTT. This chain joins TRBV19 and TRBJ1-5; 8 bases fit TRBD1. Germline V CDR1 and CDR2: LNHDA, SQIVND (reference sequence). Losses at the gene ends were 2 bases for V and 4 bases for J; bases not matched to a gene: 10. The CDR3 has 17 residues.